What follows is one T cell receptor (beta chain) and its context. This entry belongs to a study of blood T cell repertoires in COVID-19. Per the authors' pipeline: Reference gene primer amplification gave estimated nucleated cell counts. Method: immunoSEQ multiplex PCR; TCRdb's copy keeps in-frame clones and lacks some. The V and J calls and the clone size are those of that table, but D and trimming were determined from the DNA. The profile covers approximately 500,000 clones, with roughly 90% appearing a single time and 1.5% to 2% taken by the ten largest. The CDR3 runs 12 residues. Trimming removed 10 bases at V and 6 bases at J, with 16 bases between. All enrollees were about 18 to 89 years old and from 25 or so US areas. Before being deemed recovered, Cohort 3 donors had two negative PCRs, clearance, or symptom resolution.

This chain links TRBV23-1 with TRBJ2-7, with a tentative D call TRBD1 (6 bases). TRBV23-1 is an ORF, and what it does is uncertain. This receptor was identified in a woman aged 40 to 50 who had recovered from COVID-19. The sequenced sample consisted of PBMCs or T cells enriched from blood (not recorded which). In DNA, the CDR3 is TGCGCCACCCCAGAGGGGGTTAGCGAGCAGTACTTC. It specifies CATPEGVSEQYF.